One sample yielded the 28 T cell receptor beta chains listed below, sequenced in a study of identifying expanded T cells in peripheral blood. The method was immunoSEQ multiplex PCR; TCRdb's version includes in-frame clones alone and lacks a portion of them. Here the sample spans some 130,000 clones, roughly 90% being singletons. What was sequenced was blood. Receptor source: a person between 18 and 75 years old in good health.

The chain carries TRBV12-5 and TRBJ2-1, with D hard to call. Germline CDR1 LGHNT, CDR2 FRNRAP. CDR3 size: 13 residues. Trimming left V 1 base short and J 5 bases short, with 6 bases between. CDR3 in amino acids: CASGLDTHNEQFF. CDR3 nucleotide sequence: TGTGCTAGTGGTTTGGACACCCACAATGAGCAGTTCTTC.

This chain uses TRBV7-9 with TRBJ2-1; D unclear. Germline CDR1 SEHNR, CDR2 FQNEAQ (reference sequence). The CDR3 has 14 amino acids. Trimming shortened V by 8 bases and J by 7 bases, and 18 bases separated the two germline ends. The CDR3 DNA is TGTGCCAGCGCCCAGGACGATAAGGTGAATGAGCAGTTCTTC. This encodes CASAQDDKVNEQFF.

V is TRBV10-3 and J is TRBJ1-2; D is ambiguous. Germline V gives CDR1 ENHRY, CDR2 SYGVKD. The V end was cut by 8 bases, the J end by 1 base, with 11 bases between. The CDR3 runs to 13 residues. The CDR3 sequence is CAIPRLGNYGYTF. In DNA, the CDR3 is TGTGCCATCCCCCGTTTAGGTAACTATGGCTACACCTTC.

The chain links TRBV4-2 to TRBJ2-5, with a possible D match to TRBD2 (5 bases). Germline-derived CDR1 and CDR2 are LGHNA and YNFKEQ. Trimming stripped 1 base from V and 5 bases from J, with 20 bases between. This CDR3 region has 17 residues. The CDR3 sequence is CASSQGVDPDSRETQYF. CDR3 DNA: TGTGCCAGCAGCCAAGGAGTCGACCCGGACTCCAGGGAGACCCAGTACTTC.

V usage is TRBV7-2 and J usage is TRBJ1-1; D possibly corresponds to TRBD1 (6 bases). Trimming removed 5 bases from V and 2 bases from J, with 9 bases in between. Germline CDR1 is SGHTA and CDR2 is FQGNSA. This CDR3 comprises 13 residues. CDR3 in DNA: TGTGCCAGCAGCCCACAGGGAAACACTGAAGCTTTCTTT. Its protein product is CASSPQGNTEAFF.

The chain employs TRBV2 and TRBJ2-7; TRBD2 might be the D (5 bases). This CDR3 has 14 residues. Germline CDR1 and CDR2: SNHLY and FYNNEI. V was clipped by 8 bases and J by 2 bases, with 16 bases between them. The CDR3 here is CASRPGGSPYEQYF. CDR3 bases: TGTGCCAGCCGCCCCGGAGGATCCCCCTACGAGCAGTACTTC. The full variable domain, its missing parts supplied by reference TRBV2 and TRBJ2-7, is EPEVTQTPSHQVTQMGQEVILRCVPISNHLYFYWYRQILGQKVEFLVSFYNNEISEKSEIFDDQFSVERPDGSNFTLKIRSTKLEDSAMYFCASRPGGSPYEQYFGPGTRLTVT.

This chain joins TRBV7-8 and TRBJ2-5, with 11 positions matching TRBD1. Germline V gives CDR1 SGHVS, CDR2 FQNEAQ. V shed 5 bases, J shed 5 bases, and the junction held 7 bases outside the gene matches. The CDR3 length is 15 residues. CDR3 sequence (DNA): TGTGCCAGCAGCGCCGGACAGGGGGCAGGCGAGACCCAGTACTTC. Translating it yields CASSAGQGAGETQYF.

This clone showed up just once. The V and J genes are TRBV6-1 and TRBJ2-7; possible D gene TRBD1, 6 bases. V lost 4 bases and J 3 bases, leaving 13 bases between the germline ends. The CDR3 runs 14 residues. Per germline, CDR1 MNHNS and CDR2 SASEGT. The DNA of the CDR3 is TGTGCCAGCAGTGTGGGACACGGGGACTACGAGCAGTACTTC. Protein sequence: CASSVGHGDYEQYF.

This chain connects TRBV11-2 to TRBJ2-7; 10 nucleotides line up with TRBD1. The CDR3 is made up of 14 amino acids. Germline V gives CDR1 SGHAT, CDR2 FQNNGV. J lost 3 bases, V lost 5 bases, and 4 bases had no gene match. The CDR3 region is CASSEGQGSYEQYF. The DNA of the CDR3 is TGTGCCAGCAGCGAGGGACAGGGGAGCTACGAGCAGTACTTC.

V and J are TRBV10-3 and TRBJ1-2; a weak D match, TRBD1 (5 bases). This CDR3 comprises 13 residues. Trimming removed 6 bases from V and 1 base from J, with 9 bases in between. Germline V gene sequence: CDR1 ENHRY, CDR2 SYGVKD. The CDR3 nucleotides read TGTGCCATCAGGGGACGGATTAACTATGGCTACACCTTC. Translated, it gives CAIRGRINYGYTF.

This clone appeared a single time. V is TRBV14 and J is TRBJ2-7; D is possibly TRBD1 (6 bases). Between the trimmed V and J ends, which lost 4 bases and 4 bases, there was a span of 8 bases. Germline assignment: CDR1 SGHDN and CDR2 FVKESK. This CDR3 region has 12 residues. CDR3 loop: CASSRTGYEQYF. The CDR3 DNA reads as TGTGCCAGCAGCCGAACAGGGTACGAGCAGTACTTC.

The genes are TRBV7-8 and TRBJ1-4; D call uncertain. Germline CDR1 and CDR2: SGHVS and FQNEAQ. The CDR3 extends over 14 amino acids. V shed 5 bases and J shed 7 bases, with 14 bases lying between them. CDR3 protein: CASSLGGVAEKLFF. CDR3 sequence (DNA): TGTGCCAGCAGCCTTGGTGGGGTAGCTGAAAAACTGTTTTTT.

The J gene is TRBJ1-1, the V gene TRBV11-2, with 10 bases identical to TRBD1. Germline V gene data show CDR1 as SGHAT and CDR2 as FQNNGV. The CDR3 loop spans 14 amino acids. V lost 0 bases, J lost 7 bases, and 2 bases stayed unmatched. CDR3 in DNA: TGTGCCAGCAGCTTAGAGACAGGGGGCTTTGAAGCTTTCTTT. Amino acids: CASSLETGGFEAFF.

J is TRBJ1-1 and V is TRBV5-4; TRBD1 is a possible D gene (5 bases). Germline lookup yields CDR1 SGHNT and CDR2 YYREEE (reference sequence). The V gene lost 5 bases and the J gene lost 1 base, with 9 bases spanning the gap. The CDR3 extends over 13 amino acids. The CDR3 region has the DNA TGTGCCAGCAGGTATACAGGGAACACTGAAGCTTTCTTT. It encodes CASRYTGNTEAFF.

The V gene is TRBV5-6, the J gene TRBJ2-1; D is possibly TRBD2 (6 bases). V lost 5 bases, J lost 0 bases, and 15 bases lay in between. There are 16 residues in the CDR3. Germline lookup yields CDR1 SGHDT and CDR2 YYEEEE. The CDR3 here is CASSLSGRSSYNEQFF. The CDR3 DNA reads as TGTGCCAGCAGTCTTAGCGGAAGGAGCTCCTACAATGAGCAGTTCTTC. The variable domain in full, completed from reference TRBV5-6 and TRBJ2-1, reads DAGVTQSPTHLIKTRGQQVTLRCSPKSGHDTVSWYQQALGQGPQFIFQYYEEEERQRGNFPDRFSGHQFPNYSSELNVNALLLGDSALYLCASSLSGRSSYNEQFFGPGTRLTVL.

The gene calls are TRBV6-5 and TRBJ1-1; D remains ambiguous. The germline V and J ends were trimmed by 6 bases and 1 base, with 6 bases remaining between them. Germline lookup yields CDR1 MNHEY and CDR2 SVGAGI. This CDR3 is 12 amino acids long. The CDR3: CASRDANTEAFF. CDR3 bases: TGTGCCAGCAGGGACGCGAACACTGAAGCTTTCTTT.

This sequence joins TRBV6-5 and TRBJ1-6, with TRBD1 as a possible D gene (5 bases). Trimming cost V 0 bases and J 9 bases, with 9 bases left between them. The V gene's germline CDR1 is MNHEY and CDR2 SVGAGI. The CDR3 has 14 residues. The CDR3 DNA sequence: TGTGCCAGCAGTTACTCTGGAGGGGCTTCACCCCTCCACTTT. Protein: CASSYSGGASPLHF.

V and J are TRBV10-2 and TRBJ1-2, with TRBD1 matching 7 bases. V shed 4 bases, J shed 10 bases, and the junction held 21 bases outside the gene matches. CDR1 is WSHSY and CDR2 is SAAADI in the germline V gene. This CDR3 has 17 amino acids. CDR3 nucleotides: TGCGCCAGCAGTGGTGCAGGGGGTTTGGAGTCGATAGAGGACTACACCTTC. This codes for CASSGAGGLESIEDYTF.

V gene TRBV5-4 combines with J gene TRBJ2-1, with TRBD2 as a possible D gene (7 bases). The CDR3 spans 14 residues. Trimming left V 0 bases short and J 5 bases short, with 9 bases between. Germline V gene data show CDR1 as SGHNT and CDR2 as YYREEE (reference sequence). CDR3 sequence reads: CASSLAGGNNEQFF. DNA of the CDR3: TGTGCCAGCAGCTTGGCGGGGGGCAACAATGAGCAGTTCTTC. The full variable domain, rest sourced from reference TRBV5-4 and TRBJ2-1, is ETGVTQSPTHLIKTRGQQVTLRCSSQSGHNTVSWYQQALGQGPQFIFQYYREEENGRGNFPPRFSGLQFPNYSSELNVNALELDDSALYLCASSLAGGNNEQFFGPGTRLTVL.

The V gene is TRBV7-2, the J gene TRBJ2-6; D is unresolved. The germline gives CDR1 SGHTA, CDR2 FQGNSA. The CDR3 runs 15 residues. V lost 2 bases to trimming and J lost 2 bases, with 7 bases between them. The CDR3 bases are TGTGCCAGCAGCTTAAAAGGGACTGGGGCCAACGTCCTGACTTTC. Protein product: CASSLKGTGANVLTF.

This chain joins TRBV5-1 and TRBJ1-1; 7 bases fit TRBD1. Germline assignment: CDR1 SGHRS and CDR2 YFSETQ. Trimming took 2 bases from V and 3 from J; bases not matched to a gene: 4. The CDR3 contains 14 residues. CDR3 loop: CASSFAGTDTEAFF. The CDR3 nucleotides read TGCGCCAGCAGCTTCGCCGGGACAGACACTGAAGCTTTCTTT. Drawing the rest from reference TRBV5-1 and TRBJ1-1, the complete variable domain is KAGVTQTPRYLIKTRGQQVTLSCSPISGHRSVSWYQQTPGQGLQFLFEYFSETQRNKGNFPGRFSGRQFSNSRSEMNVSTLELGDSALYLCASSFAGTDTEAFFGQGTRLTVV.

This clone appeared a single time. The chain combines TRBV11-1 with TRBJ2-3; D ambiguous. This CDR3 spans 13 amino acids. Germline V gene data show CDR1 as SGHAT and CDR2 as FQDESV (reference sequence). Deletions cut 1 base from V and 1 base from J, with 3 bases between. CDR3 amino acids: CASSLGRTDTQYF. As DNA, the CDR3 is TGTGCCAGCAGCTTAGGACGCACAGATACGCAGTATTTT.

The chain recombines TRBV28 with TRBJ2-1; D is uncertain. The CDR3 has 13 amino acids. V dropped 2 bases and J dropped 8 bases, with 10 bases sitting between them. The germline gives CDR1 MDHEN, CDR2 SYDVKM. The CDR3: CASSLRSVDEQFF. The CDR3 DNA is TGTGCCAGCAGTTTACGGTCTGTCGATGAGCAGTTCTTC.

The CDR3 DNA reads as TGTGCCAGCGGGACTAGCGGGGGGGCACATGAGCAGTTCTTC. Translation gives CASGTSGGAHEQFF. The chain employs TRBV7-9 and TRBJ2-1; 16 positions agree with TRBD2. Looked up from germline, CDR1 is SEHNR and CDR2 is FQNEAQ (reference sequence). This CDR3 comprises 14 residues. Trimming cost V 8 bases and J 8 bases; bases outside gene matches: 3.

This clone has just a few counts. The V and J genes are TRBV5-4 and TRBJ2-5; unclear D gene. V was cut by 2 bases and J by 5 bases, with 16 bases left in between. The CDR3 runs 15 residues. Germline CDR1 and CDR2: SGHNT and YYREEE (reference sequence). In nucleotides, the CDR3 is TGTGCCAGCAGCTTCTGGCAAGCGTGGCCGGAGACCCAGTACTTC. Translating it yields CASSFWQAWPETQYF.

This chain joins TRBV5-1 and TRBJ2-5; 10 nucleotides match TRBD1. CDR1 and CDR2 (germline): SGHRS, YFSETQ. Germline trimming cut 4 bases from V and 5 bases from J; bases unmatched to any gene: 5. The CDR3 totals 14 residues. The CDR3 region has the DNA TGCGCCAGCAGCCCGGACAGGGGGGACGAGACCCAGTACTTC. Its protein product is CASSPDRGDETQYF.

The rearrangement uses TRBV7-7 and TRBJ2-6; D remains ambiguous. The CDR3 contains 16 residues. Per the germline V gene, CDR1 is SSHAT and CDR2 is FNYEAQ (reference sequence). V lost 4 bases and J 0 bases, leaving 10 bases between the germline ends. The CDR3 nucleotides read TGTGCCAGCAGCTCCGATGGCCGCTCTGGGGCCAACGTCCTGACTTTC. Translation: CASSSDGRSGANVLTF.

The chain is built from TRBV5-1 and TRBJ1-1; TRBD1 might be the D (5 bases). CDR3 size: 14 residues. The V gene's germline CDR1 is SGHRS and CDR2 YFSETQ. Trimming removed 4 bases from V and 1 base from J, with 11 bases in between. The CDR3 here is CASSEGPSNTEAFF. For the CDR3, the DNA is TGCGCCAGCAGCGAGGGGCCCTCGAACACTGAAGCTTTCTTT.